A selection of T cell receptor beta chains follows, all from one sample in a study of T cell repertoires in cytomegalovirus infection. MiXCR was run by TCRdb on the reads, yielding one entry per CDR3 protein. The sample contains around 300,000 distinct CDR3 sequences, 9.5% of which appear only once. Specimen: PBMCs. These receptor sequences come from a human donor in good health (CMV status not recorded). Some clones in this sample may be carry-over from other donors' samples. Both conserved end residues are part of each CDR3.

13	TRBV6-2/TRBV6-3	CASTRGQARELFF
13	TRBV29-1	CSVEVVEGETQYF
12	TRBV20-1	CSASRQNEKLFF
14	TRBV7-2	CASSPARNQETQYF
20	TRBV19	CASSTLGGLAGGFSYNEQFF
16	TRBV4-3	CASSRSGAMGTDTQYF
17	TRBV15	CATSAPRRGANTGELFF
16	TRBV20-1	CSARLETGGLTYEQYF
18	TRBV6-1	CASSGRLNRGLGNQPQHF
15	TRBV12-3/TRBV12-4	CASTDVGAINGAQYF
15	TRBV19	CASSNLRQGYQPQHF
19	TRBV28	CASRAPLQGSKSLYTEAFF
14	TRBV18	CASSPRPGPYEQYF
14	TRBV3-1	CASSQEQGSYEQYF
14	TRBV7-2	CASTRPGYMDEQYF
16	TRBV7-3	CASSPPNGLNTGELFF
16	TRBV7-9	CASSPRDTNFNSPLHF
17	TRBV12-3/TRBV12-4	CASSWYGDSRQQETQYF
15	TRBV5-1	CASRGDRVNTGELFF
18	TRBV3-1	CASSPKVWVYRGTDTQYF
18	TRBV6-2/TRBV6-3	CASSYGSSSGGSYNEQFF
19	TRBV20-1	CSARSWTSGPRVAKNIQYF
14	TRBV19	CASSIGQSQETQYF
14	TRBV7-9	CASSKGQRVETQYF
15	TRBV6-2/TRBV6-3	CASSSGGSGANVLTF
14	TRBV25-1	CASLDLWGDYEQYF
13	TRBV18	CASSPLSGREQYF
14	TRBV28	CASSFRQGPETQYF
12	TRBV20-1	CSARTSEPEQYF
14	TRBV3-1	CASSHAYSGYEQYF
13	TRBV7-2	CASRRGPNTEAFF
18	TRBV6-2/TRBV6-3	CASSLRGGGQVNTGELFF
10	TRBV29-1	CSVDGQGHTF
16	TRBV5-1	CASSPEGWANYNEQFF
12	TRBV7-2	CASSPRVETQYF
12	TRBV19	CASTDSNQPQHF
15	TRBV6-6	CASSYGSGPQETQYF
16	TRBV27	CASSLFSGGFTDTQYF
15	TRBV4-1	CASSHIKDNSYEQYF
14	TRBV19	CASSTKLTNTEAFF
16	TRBV7-3	CASSLTRSGRYNEEFF
15	TRBV7-2	CASSLFKGTKREQYF
16	TRBV7-2	CASSFGTSGGLGEQFF
15	TRBV19	CASKAGNKPPYEQYF
16	TRBV5-4	CASRPAGTANTGELFF
16	TRBV4-3	CASSQELNTIGTEAFF